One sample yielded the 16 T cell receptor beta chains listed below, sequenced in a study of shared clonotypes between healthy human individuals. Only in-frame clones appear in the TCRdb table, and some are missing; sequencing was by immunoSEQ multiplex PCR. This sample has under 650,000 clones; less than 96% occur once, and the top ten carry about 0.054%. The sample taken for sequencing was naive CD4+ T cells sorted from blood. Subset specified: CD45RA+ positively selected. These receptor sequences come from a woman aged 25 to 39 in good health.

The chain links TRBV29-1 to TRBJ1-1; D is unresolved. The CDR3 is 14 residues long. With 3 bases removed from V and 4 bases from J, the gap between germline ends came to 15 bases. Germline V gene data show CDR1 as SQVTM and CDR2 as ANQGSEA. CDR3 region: CSVDAAGTLTEAFF. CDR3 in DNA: TGCAGCGTTGATGCGGCGGGAACCCTCACTGAAGCTTTCTTT. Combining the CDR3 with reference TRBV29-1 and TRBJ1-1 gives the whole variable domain SAVISQKPSRDICQRGTSLTIQCQVDSQVTMMFWYRQQPGQSLTLIATANQGSEATYESGFVIDKFPISRPNLTFSTLTVSNMSPEDSSIYLCSVDAAGTLTEAFFGQGTRLTVV.

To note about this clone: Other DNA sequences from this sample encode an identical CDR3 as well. The CDR3: CASSLDHEQYF. Written as DNA, the CDR3 is TGCGCCAGCAGTCTAGACCACGAGCAGTACTTC. The chain recombines TRBV5-1 with TRBJ2-7; D ambiguous. CDR1 SGHRS and CDR2 YFSETQ come from the germline V gene. V lost 5 bases and J lost 5, with 8 bases in between. This CDR3 has 11 residues. Complete variable domain (other parts from reference TRBV5-1 and TRBJ2-7): KAGVTQTPRYLIKTRGQQVTLSCSPISGHRSVSWYQQTPGQGLQFLFEYFSETQRNKGNFPGRFSGRQFSNSRSEMNVSTLELGDSALYLCASSLDHEQYFGPGTRLTVT.

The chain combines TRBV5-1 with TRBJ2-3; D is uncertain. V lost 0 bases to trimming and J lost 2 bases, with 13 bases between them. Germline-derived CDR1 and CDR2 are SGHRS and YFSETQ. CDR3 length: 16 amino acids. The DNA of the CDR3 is TGCGCCAGCAGCTTGGCAACGAATCCTTCCACAGATACGCAGTATTTT. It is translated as CASSLATNPSTDTQYF.

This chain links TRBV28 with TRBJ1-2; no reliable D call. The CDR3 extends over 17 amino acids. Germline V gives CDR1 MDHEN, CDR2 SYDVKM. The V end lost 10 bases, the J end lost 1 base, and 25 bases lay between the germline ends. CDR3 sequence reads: CATSVATEEKYNYGYTF. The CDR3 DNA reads TGTGCCACCTCGGTGGCTACCGAGGAGAAATATAACTATGGCTACACCTTC.

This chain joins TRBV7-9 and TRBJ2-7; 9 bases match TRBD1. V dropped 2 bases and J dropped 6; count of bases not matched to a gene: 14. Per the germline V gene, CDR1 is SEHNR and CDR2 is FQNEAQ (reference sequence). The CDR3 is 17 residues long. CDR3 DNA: TGTGCCAGCAGCTTAAACAACGCCGGGACAGGGAAATTCGAGCAGTACTTC. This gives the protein CASSLNNAGTGKFEQYF.

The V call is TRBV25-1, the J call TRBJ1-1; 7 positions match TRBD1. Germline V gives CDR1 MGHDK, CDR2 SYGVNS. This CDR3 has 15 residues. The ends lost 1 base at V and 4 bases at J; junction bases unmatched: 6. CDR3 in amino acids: CASSELGQRSTEAFF. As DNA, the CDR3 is TGTGCCAGCAGTGAATTGGGACAGAGAAGCACTGAAGCTTTCTTT.

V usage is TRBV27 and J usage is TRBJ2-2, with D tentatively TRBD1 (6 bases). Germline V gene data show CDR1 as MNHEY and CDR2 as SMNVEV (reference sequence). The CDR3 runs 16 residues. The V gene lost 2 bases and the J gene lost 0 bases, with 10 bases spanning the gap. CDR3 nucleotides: TGTGCCAGCAGTTTACGGACAGTCTCGAACACCGGGGAGCTGTTTTTT. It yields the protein CASSLRTVSNTGELFF.

CDR3 sequence: CASSPGLGSGSAYEQYF. The CDR3 bases are TGTGCCAGCTCACCGGGGCTCGGTAGCGGGAGTGCCTACGAGCAGTACTTC. The genes are TRBV18 and TRBJ2-7, with TRBD2 matching 9 bases. This CDR3 region has 17 residues. From germline, CDR1 is KGHSH and CDR2 LQKENI. The V and J ends lost 3 bases and 2 bases, in that order; junction bases with no gene match: 11. Full variable domain (rest looked up from reference TRBV18 and TRBJ2-7): NAGVMQNPRHLVRRRGQEARLRCSPMKGHSHVYWYRQLPEEGLKFMVYLQKENIIDESGMPKERFSAEFPKEGPSILRIQQVVRGDSAAYFCASSPGLGSGSAYEQYFGPGTRLTVT.

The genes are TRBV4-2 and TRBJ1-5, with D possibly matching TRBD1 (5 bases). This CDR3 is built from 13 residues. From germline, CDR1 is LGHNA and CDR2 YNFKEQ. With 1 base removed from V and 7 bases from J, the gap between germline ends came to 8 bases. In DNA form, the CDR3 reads TGTGCCAGCAGCCAAGCCCCAGGGCAGCCCCAGCATTTT. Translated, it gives CASSQAPGQPQHF.

The CDR3 loop is CASTSTSYEQYF. The CDR3 region has the DNA TGCGCCAGCACCTCGACCTCCTACGAGCAGTACTTC. The chain uses TRBV10-2 and TRBJ2-7; no firm D call. Germline V gene data show CDR1 as WSHSY and CDR2 as SAAADI. This CDR3 contains 12 residues. Between the trimmed V and J ends, which lost 7 bases and 0 bases, there was a span of 7 bases.

The CDR3 DNA sequence: TGTGCCAGCAGTTCGGACTCCGGAATGTACGAGCAGTACTTC. The encoded protein is CASSSDSGMYEQYF. The chain employs TRBV28 and TRBJ2-7; maybe TRBD2 (5 bases). Trimming removed 4 bases at V and 4 bases at J, with 14 bases between. The CDR3 loop spans 14 amino acids. Germline CDR1 MDHEN, CDR2 SYDVKM.

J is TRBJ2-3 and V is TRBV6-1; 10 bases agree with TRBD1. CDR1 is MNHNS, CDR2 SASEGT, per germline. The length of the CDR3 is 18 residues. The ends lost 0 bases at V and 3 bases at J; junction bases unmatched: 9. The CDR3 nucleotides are TGTGCCAGCAGTGAAGCAACAGGGGACAGGGGTTTTACAGATACGCAGTATTTT. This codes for CASSEATGDRGFTDTQYF.

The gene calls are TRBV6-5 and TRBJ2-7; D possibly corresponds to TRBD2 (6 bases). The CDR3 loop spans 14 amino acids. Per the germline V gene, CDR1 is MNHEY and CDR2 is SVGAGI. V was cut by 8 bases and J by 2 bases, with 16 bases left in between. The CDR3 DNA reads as TGTGCCAGCGGACCCGGGGGATCCCCCTACGAGCAGTACTTC. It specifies CASGPGGSPYEQYF.

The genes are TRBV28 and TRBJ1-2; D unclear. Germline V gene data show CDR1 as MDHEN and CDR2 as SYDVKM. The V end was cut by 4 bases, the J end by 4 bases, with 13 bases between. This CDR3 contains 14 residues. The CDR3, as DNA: TGTGCCAGCAGTTCTCGTCCGAGTACCTATGGCTACACCTTC. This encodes CASSSRPSTYGYTF.

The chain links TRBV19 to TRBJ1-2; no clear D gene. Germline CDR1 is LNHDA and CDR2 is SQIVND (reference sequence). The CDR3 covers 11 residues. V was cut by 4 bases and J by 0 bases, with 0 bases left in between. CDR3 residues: CASSTNYGYTF. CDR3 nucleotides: TGTGCCAGTAGTACTAACTATGGCTACACCTTC.

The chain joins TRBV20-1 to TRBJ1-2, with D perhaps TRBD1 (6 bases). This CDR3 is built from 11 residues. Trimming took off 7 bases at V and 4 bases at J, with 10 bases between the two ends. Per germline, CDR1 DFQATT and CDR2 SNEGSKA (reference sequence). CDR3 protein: CSVGTSYGYTF. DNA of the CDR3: TGCAGTGTTGGGACATCCTATGGCTACACCTTC.